One sample yielded the 16 T cell receptor beta chains listed below, sequenced in a study of blood T cell repertoires in COVID-19. Generated by immunoSEQ multiplex PCR, the TCRdb table keeps only in-frame clones and is missing some. The data show 250,000 or so clones, with around 90% seen just once and 11% held by the top ten. The specimen was PBMCs or T cells enriched from blood (not recorded which). These receptors originate from a man aged 30 to 45 who had recovered from COVID-19.

This rearrangement joins TRBV6-5 to TRBJ1-1, with TRBD1 matching 8 bases. Trimming removed 2 bases from V and 4 bases from J; junction bases left unmatched: 6. This CDR3 region has 15 residues. CDR1 MNHEY and CDR2 SVGAGI come from the germline V gene. The CDR3 coding sequence is TGTGCCAGCAGTTACGACCAGGGGGCTGTCACTGAAGCTTTCTTT. Its translation is CASSYDQGAVTEAFF.

The chain has TRBV24-1 and TRBJ1-1; a weak D match, TRBD1 (5 bases). This CDR3 is 15 amino acids long. Trimming took off 9 bases at V and 0 bases at J, with 16 bases between the two ends. Germline assignment: CDR1 KGHDR and CDR2 SFDVKD. For the CDR3, the DNA is TGTGCCACCCGCCAGGGTTCCAACATGAACACTGAAGCTTTCTTT. Encoded protein: CATRQGSNMNTEAFF.

The CDR3: CSVEWLAANTGELFF. In nucleotides, the CDR3 is TGCAGCGTTGAATGGCTAGCAGCGAACACCGGGGAGCTGTTTTTT. The J gene is TRBJ2-2, the V gene TRBV29-1; maybe TRBD2 (5 bases). The V gene's germline CDR1 is SQVTM and CDR2 ANQGSEA. V gave up 2 bases and J gave up 0 bases, with 10 bases separating them. This CDR3 region has 15 residues.

The chain links TRBV7-8 to TRBJ1-2; 10 bases agree with TRBD1. Trimming cost V 5 bases and J 6 bases; bases outside gene matches: 9. In germline, CDR1 is SGHVS, CDR2 FQNEAQ. The CDR3 length is 15 residues. CDR3 residues: CASSRGDRGRDGYTF. CDR3 nucleotide sequence: TGTGCCAGCAGCCGAGGGGACAGGGGCAGGGATGGCTACACCTTC.

The chain joins TRBV10-3 to TRBJ1-2; D possibly corresponds to TRBD1 (6 bases). The germline V and J ends were trimmed by 6 bases and 6 bases, with 14 bases remaining between them. The CDR3 covers 13 residues. CDR1 is ENHRY, CDR2 SYGVKD, per germline. The CDR3 protein is CAISGTGNNGYTF. CDR3 DNA sequence: TGTGCCATCAGCGGTACAGGGAATAATGGCTACACCTTC.

The CDR3 DNA reads TGTGCCAGCAGCTCCAACCAGGGGAACACTGAAGCTTTCTTT. This encodes CASSSNQGNTEAFF. The rearrangement links TRBV11-2 to TRBJ1-1; a possible D gene is TRBD1 (5 bases). Trimming left V 4 bases short and J 1 base short, with 10 bases between. Germline CDR1 and CDR2: SGHAT and FQNNGV. The CDR3 extends over 14 amino acids.

The CDR3 DNA sequence: TGTGCCAGCAGCTTAGGACAAGGGATAGTGTACGAGCAGTACTTC. Translation gives CASSLGQGIVYEQYF. This chain connects TRBV5-4 to TRBJ2-7, with D perhaps matching TRBD1 (5 bases). CDR3 length equals 15 residues. CDR1 and CDR2 (germline): SGHNT, YYREEE (reference sequence). The V and J ends lost 2 bases and 4 bases respectively, with 16 bases between them. The whole variable domain, remainder taken from reference TRBV5-4 and TRBJ2-7, is ETGVTQSPTHLIKTRGQQVTLRCSSQSGHNTVSWYQQALGQGPQFIFQYYREEENGRGNFPPRFSGLQFPNYSSELNVNALELDDSALYLCASSLGQGIVYEQYFGPGTRLTVT.

J is TRBJ2-1 and V is TRBV30, with 7 bases matching TRBD1. The germline V gene encodes CDR1 GTSNPN and CDR2 SVGIG (reference sequence). J was trimmed by 2 bases and V by 4 bases; bases with no gene match: 5. CDR3 size: 14 residues. The CDR3 bases are TGTGCCTGGAAGGTAGGGGGCACCTACAATGAGCAGTTCTTC. Its translation: CAWKVGGTYNEQFF.

The gene calls are TRBV28 and TRBJ1-4, with D perhaps TRBD1 (6 bases). Germline CDR1 MDHEN, CDR2 SYDVKM. Trimming stripped 2 bases from V and 4 bases from J, with 11 bases between. The CDR3 has 15 amino acids. CDR3 sequence (DNA): TGTGCCAGCAGTTTAGTCCAGGGGATTAATGAAAAACTGTTTTTT. This gives the protein CASSLVQGINEKLFF.

The table lists this clone with a few counts. J is TRBJ2-7 and V is TRBV4-3, with D maybe TRBD2 (6 bases). Trimming stripped 0 bases from V and 7 bases from J, with 13 bases between. The CDR3 loop spans 14 amino acids. Germline CDR1 is LGHNA and CDR2 is YSLEER. CDR3 amino acids: CASSQEVGGLEQYF. The CDR3 coding sequence is TGCGCCAGCAGCCAAGAGGTGGGAGGTCTGGAGCAGTACTTC.

This chain joins TRBV19 and TRBJ2-3, with 8 bases aligning to TRBD2. J lost 6 bases, V lost 3 bases, and 17 bases had no gene match. The CDR3 spans 18 residues. The V gene's germline CDR1 is LNHDA and CDR2 SQIVND (reference sequence). CDR3 in DNA: TGTGCCAGTAGTATTTTTGCGCTGAGCGGGGGCCCTGTGGATACGCAGTATTTT. Translated, it gives CASSIFALSGGPVDTQYF.

J is TRBJ1-5 and V is TRBV24-1; a weak D match, TRBD1 (6 bases). Trimming removed 5 bases at V and 5 bases at J, with 9 bases between. Per germline, CDR1 KGHDR and CDR2 SFDVKD. The CDR3 spans 13 residues. In nucleotides, the CDR3 is TGTGCCACCAGTGGGTCAGGGGATCAGCCCCAGCATTTT. It translates to CATSGSGDQPQHF.

In nucleotides, the CDR3 is TGTGCCGGACCGGGACATGGGACTTCACCCCTCCACTTT. The encoded protein is CAGPGHGTSPLHF. This chain links TRBV28 with TRBJ1-6, with TRBD1 as a possible D gene (6 bases). The CDR3 is 13 amino acids. Trimming pared 11 bases from V and 9 bases from J, leaving 17 bases between. Germline loops: CDR1 MDHEN, CDR2 SYDVKM.

The chain is built from TRBV28 and TRBJ1-2, with TRBD1 identical over 7 bases. This CDR3 region has 14 residues. Trimming cost V 5 bases and J 4 bases; bases outside gene matches: 7. Per germline, CDR1 MDHEN and CDR2 SYDVKM. DNA for the CDR3: TGTGCCAGCAGTAACGACAGGGTCCTCTATGGCTACACCTTC. Translating gives CASSNDRVLYGYTF.

This chain uses TRBV30 with TRBJ2-5, with 7 bases aligning to TRBD2. The CDR3 sequence is 14 residues long. Germline V gene lookup returns CDR1 GTSNPN and CDR2 SVGIG (reference sequence). V shed 0 bases, J shed 1 base, and the junction held 2 bases outside the gene matches. The DNA of the CDR3 is TGTGCCTGGAGTGTCGGGGGGAGCCAAGAGACCCAGTACTTC. Its translation is CAWSVGGSQETQYF.

The sample holds a few counts of this clone. This sequence joins TRBV3-1 (or the pseudogene TRBV3-2) and TRBJ1-2, with TRBD1 matching 7 bases. The V gene's germline CDR1 is LGHDT and CDR2 YNNKEL (reference sequence). V was pared by 3 bases and J by 8 bases, with 9 bases of the junction left unmatched. This CDR3 is 14 amino acids long. CDR3 in amino acids: CASSHQGGSMGYTF. In DNA form, the CDR3 reads TGTGCCAGCAGCCACCAGGGGGGTAGTATGGGCTACACCTTC.